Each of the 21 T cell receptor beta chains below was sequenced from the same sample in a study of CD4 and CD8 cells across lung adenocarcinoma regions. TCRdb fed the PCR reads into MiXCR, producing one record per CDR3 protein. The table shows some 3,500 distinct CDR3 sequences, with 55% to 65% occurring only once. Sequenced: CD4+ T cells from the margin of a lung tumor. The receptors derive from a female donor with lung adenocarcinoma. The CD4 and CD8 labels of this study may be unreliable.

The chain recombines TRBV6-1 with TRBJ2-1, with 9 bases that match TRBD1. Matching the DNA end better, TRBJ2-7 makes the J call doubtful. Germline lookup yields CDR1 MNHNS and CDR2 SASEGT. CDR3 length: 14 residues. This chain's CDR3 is CASREPGQGVEQYF. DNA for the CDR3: TGTGCCAGCAGGGAACCGGGACAGGGAGTCGAGCAGTACTTC.

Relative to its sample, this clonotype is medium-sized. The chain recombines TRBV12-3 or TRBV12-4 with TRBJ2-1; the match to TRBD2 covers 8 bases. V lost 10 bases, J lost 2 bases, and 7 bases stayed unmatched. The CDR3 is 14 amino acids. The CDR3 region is CAIQLAGAYNEQFF. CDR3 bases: TGTGCCATCCAGCTAGCGGGCGCCTACAATGAGCAGTTCTTC.

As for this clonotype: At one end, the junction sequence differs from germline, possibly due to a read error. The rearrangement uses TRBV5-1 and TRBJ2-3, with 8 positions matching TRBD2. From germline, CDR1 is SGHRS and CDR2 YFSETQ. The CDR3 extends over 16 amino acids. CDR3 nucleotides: TGCGCCAGCAGCTTGGATCCGGGAGGGCTCAAAGATATGCAGTATTTT. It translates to CASSLDPGGLKDMQYF.

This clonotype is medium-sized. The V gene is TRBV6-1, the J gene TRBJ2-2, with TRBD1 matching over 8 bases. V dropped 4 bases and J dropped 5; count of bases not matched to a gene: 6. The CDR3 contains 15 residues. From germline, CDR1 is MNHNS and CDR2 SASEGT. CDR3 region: CASSVDRGRTGELFF. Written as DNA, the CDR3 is TGTGCCAGCAGTGTAGACAGGGGTAGGACCGGGGAGCTGTTTTTT.

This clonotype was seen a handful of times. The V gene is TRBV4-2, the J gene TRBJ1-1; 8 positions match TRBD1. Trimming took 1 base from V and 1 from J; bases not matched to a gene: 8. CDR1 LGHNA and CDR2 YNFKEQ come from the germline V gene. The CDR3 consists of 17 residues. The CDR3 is CASSQAITGTGNTEAFF. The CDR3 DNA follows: TGTGCCAGCAGCCAAGCGATCACCGGGACAGGGAACACTGAAGCTTTCTTT.

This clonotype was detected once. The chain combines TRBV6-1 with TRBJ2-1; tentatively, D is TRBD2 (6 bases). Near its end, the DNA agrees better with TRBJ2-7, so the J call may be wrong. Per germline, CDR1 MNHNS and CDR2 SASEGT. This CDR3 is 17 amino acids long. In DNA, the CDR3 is TGTGCCAGCAGTCATAACCGGCCTAGCGAACGGGGGTACGAGCAGTACTTC. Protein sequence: CASSHNRPSERGYEQYF.

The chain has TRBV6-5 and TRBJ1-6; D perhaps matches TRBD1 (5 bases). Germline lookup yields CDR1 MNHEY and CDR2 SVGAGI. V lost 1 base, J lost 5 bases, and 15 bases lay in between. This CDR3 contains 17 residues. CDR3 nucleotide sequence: TGTGCCAGCAGTTACTTGACAGCTATTGGGGATAATTCACCCCTCCACTTT. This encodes CASSYLTAIGDNSPLHF.

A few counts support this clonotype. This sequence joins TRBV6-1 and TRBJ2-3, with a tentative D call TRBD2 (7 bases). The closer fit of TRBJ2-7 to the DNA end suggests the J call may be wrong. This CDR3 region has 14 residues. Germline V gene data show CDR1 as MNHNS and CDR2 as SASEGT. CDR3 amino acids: CAGRGGRGTDTQYF. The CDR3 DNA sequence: TGTGCCGGCCGCGGGGGCCGCGGCACAGATACGCAGTACTTC.

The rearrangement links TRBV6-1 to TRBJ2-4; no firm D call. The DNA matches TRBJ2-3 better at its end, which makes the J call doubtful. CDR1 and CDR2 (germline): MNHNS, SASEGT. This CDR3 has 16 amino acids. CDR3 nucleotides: TGTGCCAGCAGTGTATCGGCACTCTTAGCCAAAAATACGCAGTATTTT. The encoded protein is CASSVSALLAKNTQYF.

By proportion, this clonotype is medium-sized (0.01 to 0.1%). This CDR3 is CASSLSGSFYNEQFF. CDR3 coding DNA: TGTGCCAGCAGTTTAAGCGGGAGTTTCTACAATGAGCAGTTCTTC. V usage is TRBV6-5 and J usage is TRBJ2-1, with 8 bases aligning to TRBD2. This CDR3 comprises 15 residues. Trimming took 4 bases from V and 3 from J; bases not matched to a gene: 5. In germline, CDR1 is MNHEY, CDR2 SVGAGI.

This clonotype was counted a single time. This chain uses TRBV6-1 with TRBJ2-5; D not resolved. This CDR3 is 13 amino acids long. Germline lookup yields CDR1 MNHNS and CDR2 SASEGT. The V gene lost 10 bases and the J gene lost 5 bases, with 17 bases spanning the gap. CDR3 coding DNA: TGTGCCACCGAAAATCTCCGTGGGGAGACCCAGTACTTC. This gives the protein CATENLRGETQYF.

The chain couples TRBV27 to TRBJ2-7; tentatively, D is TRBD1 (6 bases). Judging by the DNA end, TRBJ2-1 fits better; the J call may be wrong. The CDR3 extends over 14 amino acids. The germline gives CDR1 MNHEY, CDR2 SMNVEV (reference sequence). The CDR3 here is CATKGHSLYNEQFF. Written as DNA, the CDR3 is TGTGCCACCAAGGGACATTCACTTTACAATGAGCAGTTCTTC.

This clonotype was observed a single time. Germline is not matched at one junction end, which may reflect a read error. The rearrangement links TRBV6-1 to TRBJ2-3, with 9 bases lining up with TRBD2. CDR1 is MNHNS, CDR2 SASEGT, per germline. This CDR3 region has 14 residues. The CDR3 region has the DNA TGTGCGGCGCGGGGGGGGAGTGGGACAGATACGCAGTACTTT. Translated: CAARGGSGTDTQYF.

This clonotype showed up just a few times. This CDR3 reads CATSDSQGIANTGELFF. CDR3 nucleotide sequence: TGTGCCACCAGTGATTCTCAGGGAATCGCGAACACCGGGGAGCTGTTTTTT. The gene calls are TRBV24-1 and TRBJ2-2; D perhaps matches TRBD1 (5 bases). CDR1 is KGHDR, CDR2 SFDVKD, per germline. The CDR3 runs to 17 residues. The V gene lost 2 bases and the J gene lost 0 bases, with 12 bases spanning the gap.

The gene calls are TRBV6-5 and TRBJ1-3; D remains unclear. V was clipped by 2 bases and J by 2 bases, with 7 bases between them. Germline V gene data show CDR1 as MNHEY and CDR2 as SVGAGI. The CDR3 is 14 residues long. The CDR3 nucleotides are TGTGCCAGCAGTTACGAGGCTGCTGGAAACACCATATATTTT. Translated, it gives CASSYEAAGNTIYF.

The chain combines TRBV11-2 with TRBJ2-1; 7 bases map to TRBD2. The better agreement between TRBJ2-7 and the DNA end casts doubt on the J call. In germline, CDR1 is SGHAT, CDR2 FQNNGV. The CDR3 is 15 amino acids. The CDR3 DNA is TGTGCCAGCAGCTTAGATCGGGACTATACCTACGAGCAGTACTTC. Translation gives CASSLDRDYTYEQYF.

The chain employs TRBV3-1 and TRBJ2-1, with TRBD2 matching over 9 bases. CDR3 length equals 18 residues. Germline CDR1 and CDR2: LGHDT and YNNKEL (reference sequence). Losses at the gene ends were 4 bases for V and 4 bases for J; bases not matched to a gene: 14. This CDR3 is CASSLGLARSSFYNEQFF. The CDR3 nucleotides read TGTGCCAGCAGCCTAGGACTAGCGCGCTCGAGTTTTTACAATGAGCAGTTCTTC.

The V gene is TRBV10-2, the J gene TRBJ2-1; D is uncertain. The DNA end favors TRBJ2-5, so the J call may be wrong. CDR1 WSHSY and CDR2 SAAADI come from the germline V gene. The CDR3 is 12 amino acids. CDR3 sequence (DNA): TGCGCCAGCAGTGAACTACAAGAGACCCAGTACTTC. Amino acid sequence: CASSELQETQYF.

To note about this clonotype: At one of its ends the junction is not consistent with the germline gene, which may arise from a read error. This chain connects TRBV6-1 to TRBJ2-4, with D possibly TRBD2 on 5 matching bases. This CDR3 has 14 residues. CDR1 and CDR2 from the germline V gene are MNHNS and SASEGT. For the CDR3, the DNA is TGTGCCAGCAGGGTACGGGGAGCCAAAAACACGCAGTATTTC. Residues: CASRVRGAKNTQYF.

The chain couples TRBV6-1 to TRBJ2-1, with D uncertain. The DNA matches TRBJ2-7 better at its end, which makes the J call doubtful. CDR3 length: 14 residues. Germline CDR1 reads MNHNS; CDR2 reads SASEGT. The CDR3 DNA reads TGTGCCAGCAGTGAAAGGGTGGGAATAGCCGAGCAGTACTTC. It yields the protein CASSERVGIAEQYF.

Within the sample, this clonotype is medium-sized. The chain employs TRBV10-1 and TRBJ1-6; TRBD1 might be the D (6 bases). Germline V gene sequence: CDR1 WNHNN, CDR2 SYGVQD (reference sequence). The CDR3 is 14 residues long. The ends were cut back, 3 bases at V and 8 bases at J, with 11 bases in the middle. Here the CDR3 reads CASSERAGDSPLHF. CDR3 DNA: TGCGCCAGCAGTGAAAGGGCAGGGGATTCACCCCTCCACTTT.